Presented here are 29 T cell receptor beta chains from one specimen sequenced in a study of T cells in Graves' hyperthyroidism and ophthalmopathy. Researchers took RNA transcripts and amplified the TCR beta CDR3 regions from them. RT-PCR in the first round (using the HTBI primer set) targeted the TCR CDR3. TCRdb analysed the multiplex PCR reads with MiXCR anew, one entry per CDR3 protein. In the table there are some 300,000 distinct CDR3 sequences, 16% of which are singletons. Sequences were obtained from blood. The origin of the receptors is a man under 40 with Graves' hyperthyroidism.

This clonotype was recorded at least ten times. CDR3 sequence (DNA): TGTGCCTGGAGCAGGAATTCACCCCTCCACTTT. This sequence encodes CAWSRNSPLHF. V usage is TRBV30 and J usage is TRBJ1-6; no firm D call. V lost 3 bases and J 7 bases, leaving 4 bases between the germline ends. Per the germline V gene, CDR1 is GTSNPN and CDR2 is SVGIG (reference sequence). This CDR3 spans 11 amino acids.

The sample holds many counts of this clonotype. The chain couples TRBV3-1 to TRBJ2-7; tentative D call: TRBD2 (6 bases). The length of the CDR3 is 17 residues. In germline, CDR1 is LGHDT, CDR2 YNNKEL (reference sequence). Trimming removed 4 bases from V and 7 bases from J, with 26 bases in between. Here the CDR3 DNA reads TGTGCCAGCAGCCCCAAGAGGCGGGGACCCCGTCCGCGGGAGCAGTACTTC. The encoded protein is CASSPKRRGPRPREQYF.

On this clonotype itself: One end of the junction is discordant with germline, which a read error may explain. The gene calls are TRBV19 and TRBJ1-5; 7 bases agree with TRBD1. This CDR3 region has 14 residues. Germline values: CDR1 LNHDA, CDR2 SQIVND (reference sequence). The CDR3 region is CAGSITGDNQPQHF. CDR3 bases: TGTGCCGGTAGTATCACAGGGGATAATCAGCCCCAGCATTTT.

This clonotype was seen repeatedly, ten times or more. The rearrangement joins TRBV30 to TRBJ2-3; 9 nucleotides match TRBD2. CDR1 is GTSNPN, CDR2 SVGIG, per germline (reference sequence). The CDR3 is made up of 15 amino acids. J gave up 3 bases and V 7 bases, and 11 bases lay outside the gene matches. CDR3 residues: CALSGTSKGTDTQYF. The CDR3 coding sequence is TGTGCCTTATCCGGGACTAGCAAGGGGACAGATACGCAGTATTTT.

This clonotype was recorded at least ten times. The chain employs TRBV11-3 and TRBJ2-1; D remains unclear. The germline V gene encodes CDR1 SGHNT and CDR2 YENEEA. Trimming removed 5 bases from V and 3 bases from J, with 5 bases in between. The CDR3 has 12 residues. CDR3 in DNA: TGTGCCAGCAGCCGTTACTACAATGAGCAGTTCTTC. It codes for CASSRYYNEQFF. Based on the CDR3 plus reference TRBV11-3 and TRBJ2-1, the full variable domain is EAGVVQSPRYKIIEKKQPVAFWCNPISGHNTLYWYLQNLGQGPELLIRYENEEAVDDSQLPKDRFSAERLKGVDSTLKIQPAELGDSAVYLCASSRYYNEQFFGPGTRLTVL.

This clonotype was picked up a small number of times. This chain uses TRBV11-2 with TRBJ1-2; unclear D gene. The CDR3 spans 12 residues. The V end lost 4 bases, the J end lost 5 bases, and 8 bases lay between the germline ends. CDR1 and CDR2 (germline): SGHAT, FQNNGV. DNA of the CDR3: TGTGCCAGCAGCTCCCGGTCATATGGCTACACCTTC. The encoded protein is CASSSRSYGYTF.

This clonotype was observed a handful of times. The chain joins TRBV5-1 to TRBJ1-1, with D uncertain. The CDR3 is made up of 12 amino acids. The V gene's germline CDR1 is SGHRS and CDR2 YFSETQ. V dropped 7 bases and J dropped 1 base, with 8 bases sitting between them. CDR3 sequence (DNA): TGCGCCAGCGGCGAGTGGAACACTGAAGCTTTCTTT. It codes for CASGEWNTEAFF.

On this clonotype itself: A much larger clone lies one base from this, so it may be a read error. The chain recombines TRBV9 with TRBJ2-1; D may be TRBD2 (6 bases). Looked up from germline, CDR1 is SGDLS and CDR2 is YYNGEE. The CDR3 covers 14 residues. CDR3 region: CASSSGFAYNERFF. CDR3 nucleotides: TGTGCCAGCAGCAGCGGGTTCGCCTACAATGAGCGGTTCTTC.

In the case of this clonotype: A much larger clone lies one base from this, so it may be a read error. The chain employs TRBV5-1 and TRBJ2-1, with 10 positions matching TRBD2. Germline CDR1 SGHRS, CDR2 YFSETQ. This CDR3 region has 16 residues. This CDR3 is CASSPYGTSANNDQFF. CDR3 DNA: TGCGCCAGCAGCCCATACGGGACTAGCGCGAACAATGATCAGTTCTTC.

This clonotype was seen ten or more times. The chain uses TRBV3-1 and TRBJ2-1, with unresolved D. The germline V and J ends were trimmed by 2 bases and 14 bases, with 10 bases remaining between them. Germline V gene data show CDR1 as LGHDT and CDR2 as YNNKEL (reference sequence). The CDR3 sequence is 11 residues long. Here the CDR3 reads CASSQYGLKFF. As DNA, the CDR3 is TGTGCCAGCAGCCAATACGGATTAAAGTTCTTC.

This clonotype was found many times. The CDR3 region has the DNA TGTGCCAGCAGTCCAGAACTAGCGGGATACGGAGAGACCCAGTACTTC. Translating it yields CASSPELAGYGETQYF. The chain has TRBV27 and TRBJ2-5; 10 bases fit TRBD2. Trimming took 5 bases from V and 4 from J; bases not matched to a gene: 10. Germline-derived CDR1 and CDR2 are MNHEY and SMNVEV (reference sequence). This CDR3 is 16 amino acids long.

CDR3 sequence reads: CASSLSSTGTSTEAFF. CDR3 nucleotides: TGCGCCAGCAGCTTATCCTCGACAGGGACGAGCACTGAAGCTTTCTTT. The genes are TRBV5-1 and TRBJ1-1, with TRBD1 matching over 7 bases. This CDR3 contains 16 residues. The germline V gene has CDR1 SGHRS and CDR2 YFSETQ. V was pared by 2 bases and J by 4 bases, with 11 bases of the junction left unmatched.

The chain is built from TRBV5-4 and TRBJ2-7; D perhaps matches TRBD1 (5 bases). This CDR3 has 13 amino acids. Germline V gene sequence: CDR1 SGHNT, CDR2 YYREEE (reference sequence). Trimming took off 4 bases at V and 7 bases at J, with 15 bases between the two ends. This chain's CDR3 is CASSLQGAWEQYF. As DNA, the CDR3 is TGTGCCAGCAGCCTGCAGGGTGCGTGGGAGCAGTACTTC.

This clonotype came up many times. This chain connects TRBV28 to TRBJ2-1; 7 bases line up with TRBD1. Germline CDR1 and CDR2: MDHEN and SYDVKM. Germline trimming cut 5 bases from V and 3 bases from J; bases unmatched to any gene: 4. The CDR3 runs to 14 residues. The DNA of the CDR3 is TGTGCCAGCAGTGAGGGACAGTACTACAATGAGCAGTTCTTC. Encoded protein: CASSEGQYYNEQFF.

The chain employs TRBV20-1 and TRBJ2-1; 10 bases are shared with TRBD2. The CDR3 loop spans 15 amino acids. J gave up 5 bases and V 0 bases, and 4 bases lay outside the gene matches. Germline CDR1 and CDR2: DFQATT and SNEGSKA (reference sequence). This chain's CDR3 is CSARDGSGRNNEQFF. The CDR3 nucleotides are TGCAGTGCTAGAGATGGTAGCGGGAGGAACAATGAGCAGTTCTTC.

This rearrangement joins TRBV19 to TRBJ2-7, with D perhaps matching TRBD1 (6 bases). V lost 3 bases and J 11 bases, leaving 11 bases between the germline ends. The germline V gene has CDR1 LNHDA and CDR2 SQIVND (reference sequence). This CDR3 spans 11 amino acids. CDR3 amino acids: CASSIQGREYF. DNA for the CDR3: TGTGCCAGTAGTATTCAGGGGAGAGAGTACTTC.

As for this clonotype: A clone one base away is much larger, so this may be a read error. CDR3 amino acids: CASIRDPGPGGYTF. DNA of the CDR3: TGTGCCAGCATCCGGGACCCAGGTCCGGGGGGCTACACCTTC. V and J are TRBV2 and TRBJ1-2, with D possibly matching TRBD1 (5 bases). Germline values: CDR1 SNHLY, CDR2 FYNNEI. With 7 bases removed from V and 8 bases from J, the gap between germline ends came to 20 bases. The CDR3 covers 14 residues. The whole variable domain, filled in from reference TRBV2 and TRBJ1-2, reads EPEVTQTPSHQVTQMGQEVILRCVPISNHLYFYWYRQILGQKVEFLVSFYNNEISEKSEIFDDQFSVERPDGSNFTLKIRSTKLEDSAMYFCASIRDPGPGGYTFGSGTRLTVV.

The chain links TRBV19 to TRBJ2-2, with TRBD1 identical over 7 bases. The CDR3 is 15 residues long. V lost 4 bases, J lost 6 bases, and 8 bases stayed unmatched. Germline CDR1 and CDR2: LNHDA and SQIVND (reference sequence). The CDR3 reads CASSTTNRGSGELFF. Written as DNA, the CDR3 is TGTGCCAGTAGTACAACCAACAGGGGATCCGGGGAGCTGTTTTTT.

This clonotype showed up just a few times. The rearrangement uses TRBV5-1 and TRBJ2-7, with D maybe TRBD2 (5 bases). V was pared by 4 bases and J by 0 bases, with 14 bases between. This CDR3 is built from 15 residues. Germline V gene sequence: CDR1 SGHRS, CDR2 YFSETQ. CDR3 nucleotides: TGCGCCAGCAGCCACGGACCGGGAAGCTCCTACGAGCAGTACTTC. Its protein product is CASSHGPGSSYEQYF.

The V call is TRBV29-1, the J call TRBJ2-1; 11 positions agree with TRBD2. V lost 5 bases and J lost 3; bases outside the gene matches: 3. This CDR3 is built from 14 residues. The germline CDR1 and CDR2 sequences are SQVTM and ANQGSEA. The CDR3 loop is CSVHTSGSYNEQFF. CDR3 DNA sequence: TGCAGCGTTCACACTAGCGGGAGCTACAATGAGCAGTTCTTC.

This clonotype was picked up a small number of times. This rearrangement joins TRBV27 to TRBJ2-7, with D perhaps matching TRBD1 or TRBD2 (5 bases each). The V and J ends lost 11 bases and 7 bases respectively, with 21 bases between them. The CDR3 is 13 residues long. The germline gives CDR1 MNHEY, CDR2 SMNVEV (reference sequence). The CDR3 sequence is CAPLGGDPLEQYF. The CDR3 nucleotides read TGTGCCCCTTTGGGTGGGGACCCCTTAGAGCAGTACTTC.

This clonotype was seen a handful of times. The genes are TRBV29-1 and TRBJ2-1, with D unclear. In germline, CDR1 is SQVTM, CDR2 ANQGSEA. V was cut by 3 bases and J by 4 bases, with 7 bases left in between. CDR3 size: 12 residues. The CDR3 is CSVEDTYNEQFF. The CDR3 DNA sequence: TGCAGCGTTGAGGATACGTACAATGAGCAGTTCTTC.

There are many counts of this clonotype. The chain has TRBV5-1 and TRBJ1-2; no clear D. The CDR3 is 15 residues long. Trimming removed 5 bases from V and 0 bases from J, with 14 bases in between. Germline CDR1 is SGHRS and CDR2 is YFSETQ. As DNA, the CDR3 is TGCGCCAGCAGTGTCTGGCGAGGAACTAACTATGGCTACACCTTC. Its protein product is CASSVWRGTNYGYTF. Supplemented by reference TRBV5-1 and TRBJ1-2, the full variable domain reads KAGVTQTPRYLIKTRGQQVTLSCSPISGHRSVSWYQQTPGQGLQFLFEYFSETQRNKGNFPGRFSGRQFSNSRSEMNVSTLELGDSALYLCASSVWRGTNYGYTFGSGTRLTVV.

For this clonotype: A much larger clone is a single base away; this may be a read error. The rearrangement joins TRBV9 to TRBJ1-1; unclear D gene. This CDR3 contains 16 residues. V was cut by 5 bases and J by 1 base, with 18 bases left in between. Germline V gene sequence: CDR1 SGDLS, CDR2 YYNGEE. The DNA for the CDR3 is TGTGCCAGCAGTGATAGGATAGAAGTAGCGAACACTGAAGCTTTCTTT. This translates into CASSDRIEVANTEAFF.

This clonotype showed up many times. The chain has TRBV27 and TRBJ1-1; possibly TRBD1 for D (5 bases). The CDR3 totals 14 residues. V lost 5 bases, J lost 1 base, and 11 bases lay in between. In germline, CDR1 is MNHEY, CDR2 SMNVEV (reference sequence). The CDR3 protein is CASSAGRANTEAFF. The CDR3 bases are TGTGCCAGCAGTGCGGGACGGGCGAACACTGAAGCTTTCTTT.

This clonotype appeared many times. This rearrangement joins TRBV6-1 to TRBJ1-2, with D possibly being TRBD1 (5 bases). Per the germline V gene, CDR1 is MNHNS and CDR2 is SASEGT. This CDR3 contains 11 residues. Trimming shortened V by 10 bases and J by 7 bases, and 13 bases separated the two germline ends. CDR3 in DNA: TGTGCCACCTCGGGACTTCTTGGCTACACCTTC. Protein product: CATSGLLGYTF.

J is TRBJ2-1 and V is TRBV10-2; D is perhaps TRBD1 (7 bases). The germline gives CDR1 WSHSY, CDR2 SAAADI. Trimming pared 11 bases from V and 4 bases from J, leaving 15 bases between. The CDR3 loop spans 13 amino acids. CDR3 coding DNA: TGCGCCTCAGCGGCGGGACAGTACAATGAGCAGTTCTTC. As protein: CASAAGQYNEQFF.

The sample holds many counts of this clonotype. V is TRBV2 and J is TRBJ2-5; D unresolved. Germline V gene sequence: CDR1 SNHLY, CDR2 FYNNEI. The CDR3 totals 12 residues. V was pared by 6 bases and J by 2 bases, with 7 bases between. The CDR3 sequence: CASRQDQETQYF. The CDR3 bases are TGTGCCAGCAGGCAGGATCAAGAGACCCAGTACTTC.

The table lists this clonotype with a few counts. This chain connects TRBV5-1 to TRBJ2-2, with 10 bases lining up with TRBD1. From germline, CDR1 is SGHRS and CDR2 YFSETQ. This CDR3 is built from 16 residues. Germline trimming cut 0 bases from V and 6 bases from J; bases unmatched to any gene: 5. This CDR3 reads CASSLAGTGVAGELFF. CDR3 bases: TGCGCCAGCAGCTTGGCGGGGACAGGGGTTGCCGGGGAGCTGTTTTTT.